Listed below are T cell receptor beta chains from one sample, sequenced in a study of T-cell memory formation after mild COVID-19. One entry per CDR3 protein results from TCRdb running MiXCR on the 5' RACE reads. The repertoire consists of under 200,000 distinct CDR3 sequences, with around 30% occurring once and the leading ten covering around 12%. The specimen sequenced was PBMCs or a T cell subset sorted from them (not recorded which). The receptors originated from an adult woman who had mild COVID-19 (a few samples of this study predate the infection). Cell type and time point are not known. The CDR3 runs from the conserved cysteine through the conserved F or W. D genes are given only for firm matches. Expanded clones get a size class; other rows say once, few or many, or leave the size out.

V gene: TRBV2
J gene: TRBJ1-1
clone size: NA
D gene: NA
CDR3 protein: CASSLYSEAFF
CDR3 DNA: TGTGCCAGCAGTCTATACAGTGAAGCTTTCTTT

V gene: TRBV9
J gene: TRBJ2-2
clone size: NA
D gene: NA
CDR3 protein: CASSVGGTAGGELFF
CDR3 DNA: TGTGCCAGCAGCGTAGGAGGGACTGCCGGAGGGGAGCTGTTTTTT

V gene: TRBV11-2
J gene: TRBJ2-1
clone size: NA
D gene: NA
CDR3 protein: CASSPEAYNEQFF
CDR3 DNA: TGTGCCAGCAGCCCAGAGGCCTACAATGAGCAGTTCTTC

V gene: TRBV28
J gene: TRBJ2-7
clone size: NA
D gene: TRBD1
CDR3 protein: CASSSDRGPVEQYF
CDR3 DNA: TGTGCCAGCAGTTCAGACAGGGGGCCGGTCGAGCAGTACTTC

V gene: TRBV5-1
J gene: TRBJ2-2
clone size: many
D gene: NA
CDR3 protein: CASSNTGELFF
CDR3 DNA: TGCGCCAGCAGCAACACCGGGGAGCTGTTTTTT

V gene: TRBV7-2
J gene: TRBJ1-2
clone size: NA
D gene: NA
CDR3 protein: CASSRGTSYVNGYTF
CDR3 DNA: TGTGCCAGCAGCCGCGGCACCTCGTATGTGAATGGCTACACCTTC

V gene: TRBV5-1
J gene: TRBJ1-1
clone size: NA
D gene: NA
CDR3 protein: CASSLRQLMNTEAFF
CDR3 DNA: TGCGCCAGCAGCTTGAGGCAACTCATGAACACTGAAGCTTTCTTT

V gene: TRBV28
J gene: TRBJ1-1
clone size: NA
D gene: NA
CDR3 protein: CASSGVSLNTEAFF
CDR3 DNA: TGTGCCAGCAGTGGTGTCAGCTTGAACACTGAAGCTTTCTTT

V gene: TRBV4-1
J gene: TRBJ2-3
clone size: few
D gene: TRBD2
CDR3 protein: CASSQDRTSGLTDTQYF
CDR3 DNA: TGCGCCAGCAGCCAAGATCGAACTAGCGGACTCACAGATACGCAGTATTTT

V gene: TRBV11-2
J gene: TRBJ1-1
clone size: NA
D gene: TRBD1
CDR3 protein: CASSSQGQGKWAEAFF
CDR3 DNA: TGTGCCAGCAGCTCTCAGGGACAGGGTAAATGGGCGGAAGCTTTCTTT

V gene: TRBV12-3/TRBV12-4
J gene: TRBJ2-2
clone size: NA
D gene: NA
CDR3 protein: CASRSGGSLNTGELFF
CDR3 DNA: TGTGCCAGCAGAAGTGGGGGATCCCTCAACACCGGGGAGCTGTTTTTT

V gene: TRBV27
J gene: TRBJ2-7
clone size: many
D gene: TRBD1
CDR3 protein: CASSSYVSGTDYEQYF
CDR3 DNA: TGTGCCAGCAGTTCCTACGTCTCCGGGACAGACTACGAGCAGTACTTC

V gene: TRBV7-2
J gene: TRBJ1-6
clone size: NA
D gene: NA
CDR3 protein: CASTSTGGVNSPLHF
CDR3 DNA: TGTGCCAGCACCTCCACAGGAGGGGTGAATTCACCCCTCCACTTT

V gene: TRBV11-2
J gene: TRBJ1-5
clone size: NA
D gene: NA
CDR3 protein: CASSSETGMNQPQHF
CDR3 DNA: TGTGCCAGCAGCTCCGAGACTGGGATGAATCAGCCCCAGCATTTT

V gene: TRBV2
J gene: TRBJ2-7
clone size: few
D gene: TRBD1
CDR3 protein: CASNTGGSYEQYF
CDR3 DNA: TGTGCCAGCAACACAGGGGGTTCCTACGAGCAGTACTTC

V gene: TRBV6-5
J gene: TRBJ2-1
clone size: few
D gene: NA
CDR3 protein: CASSPPTGRIHNEQFF
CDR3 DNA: TGTGCCAGCAGCCCGCCGACCGGGCGGATACACAATGAGCAGTTCTTC

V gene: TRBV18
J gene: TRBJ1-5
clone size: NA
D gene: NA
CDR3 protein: CASSLGPRQPQHF
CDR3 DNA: TGTGCCAGCTCACTGGGACCGCGACAGCCCCAGCATTTT

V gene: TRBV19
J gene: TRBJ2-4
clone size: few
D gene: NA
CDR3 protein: CASSIGIGYTKNIQYF
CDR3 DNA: TGTGCCAGTAGTATAGGGATTGGGTATACCAAAAACATTCAGTACTTC

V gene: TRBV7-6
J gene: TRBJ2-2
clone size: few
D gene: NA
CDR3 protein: CASSSDYRPGELFF
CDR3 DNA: TGTGCCAGCAGCTCGGACTATCGCCCCGGGGAGCTGTTTTTT

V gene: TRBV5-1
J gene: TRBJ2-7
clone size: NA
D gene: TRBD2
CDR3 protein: CASTGTSGRSYEQYF
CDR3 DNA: TGCGCCAGCACCGGAACTAGCGGCCGCTCCTACGAGCAGTACTTC

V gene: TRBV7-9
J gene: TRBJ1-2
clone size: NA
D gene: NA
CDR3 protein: CASYKIVGADGYTF
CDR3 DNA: TGTGCCAGCTATAAAATTGTGGGGGCTGATGGCTACACCTTC

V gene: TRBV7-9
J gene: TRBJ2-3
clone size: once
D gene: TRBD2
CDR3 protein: CASSLFGTSGTDTQYF
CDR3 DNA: TGTGCCAGCAGCTTATTCGGGACTAGCGGGACAGATACGCAGTATTTT

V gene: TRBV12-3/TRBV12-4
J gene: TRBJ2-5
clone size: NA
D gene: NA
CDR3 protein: CASSLHTGRETQYF
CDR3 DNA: TGTGCCAGCAGTTTACACACAGGGAGAGAGACCCAGTACTTC

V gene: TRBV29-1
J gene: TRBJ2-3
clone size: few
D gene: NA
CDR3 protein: CSVWPRDGRGSDTQYF
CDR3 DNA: TGCAGCGTTTGGCCCCGAGACGGGAGAGGGTCAGATACGCAGTATTTT

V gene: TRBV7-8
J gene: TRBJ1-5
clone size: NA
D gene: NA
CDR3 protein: CASSLSVQPQHF
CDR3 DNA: TGTGCCAGCAGCTTATCTGTTCAGCCCCAGCATTTT

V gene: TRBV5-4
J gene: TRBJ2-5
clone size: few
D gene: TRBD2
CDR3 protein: CASRAGGSGSLETQYF
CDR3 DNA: TGTGCCAGCAGGGCGGGAGGTAGCGGGAGTTTGGAGACCCAGTACTTC

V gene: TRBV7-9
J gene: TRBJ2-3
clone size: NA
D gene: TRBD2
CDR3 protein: CASSSFGRGGTDTQYF
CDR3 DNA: TGTGCCAGCAGCTCGTTCGGGCGGGGGGGCACAGATACGCAGTATTTT

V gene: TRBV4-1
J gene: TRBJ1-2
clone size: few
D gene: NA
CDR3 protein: CASSLLPGEGYGYTF
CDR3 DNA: TGCGCCAGCAGCCTCCTGCCGGGAGAGGGCTATGGCTACACCTTC

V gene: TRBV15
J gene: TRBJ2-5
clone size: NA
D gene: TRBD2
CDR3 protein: CATSPLTSGMSETQYF
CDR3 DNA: TGTGCCACCAGTCCCCTGACTAGCGGGATGTCAGAGACCCAGTACTTC

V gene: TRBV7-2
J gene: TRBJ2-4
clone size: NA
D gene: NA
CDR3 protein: CASSSEELGKNIQYF
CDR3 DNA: TGTGCCAGCAGCTCAGAGGAGTTGGGCAAAAACATTCAGTACTTC